This note documents a single TCR beta chain sequence. What it binds is not known. This CDR3 is also generated by other DNA sequences in the sample. This sample is drawn from a study of beta chain features in type 1 diabetes. Study outcomes and limitations: When VDJ junctions were examined, type 1 diabetes patients showed fewer insertions and more deletions. Across patients, naive, central memory and Treg TCRB repertoires exhibited apparently greater similarity than was observed across healthy donors. People with Type 1 diabetes carried modestly yet significantly shorter TCRB CDR3s in all four CD4+ subsets.

V was shortened by 0 bases and J by 4 bases, with 10 bases between the two germline ends. The CDR3 totals 14 residues. CDR1 and CDR2 (germline): GTSNPN, SVGIG (reference sequence). The investigators reverse transcribed all of the isolated RNA, so they sequenced expressed TCRB transcripts. Each sample of naive, central memory or regulatory T cells had, on average, about 3.57 million reads. Only in-frame clones appear in the TCRdb table, and some are missing; sequencing was by immunoSEQ multiplex PCR. The sample lists 400,000 to 550,000 clones; about 10% were seen once. The source is a woman between 18 and 30 years old in good health. This rearrangement joins TRBV30 to TRBJ1-5; D perhaps matches TRBD1 (5 bases). Material: naive CD4+ T cells from blood. As DNA, the CDR3 is TGTGCCTGGAGTGTCGGGCAGGGAAATCAGCCCCAGCATTTT. Translated, it gives CAWSVGQGNQPQHF.